Below are 27 T cell receptor beta chains sequenced from a single sample in a study of shared clonotypes between healthy human individuals. Repertoires were generated with immunoSEQ multiplex PCR, while TCRdb's copy carries only in-frame clones and drops some. The table shows around 990,000 clones, with 70% to 85% occurring only once. The specimen sequenced was memory CD4+ T cells from PBMCs. Subset here: CD45RA-negative fraction. The receptors here all came from a man between 18 and 29 years old in good health. Some clones in this sample may be carry-over from other donors' samples.

This chain joins TRBV5-1 and TRBJ1-1; tentative D call: TRBD1 (6 bases). Germline V gene lookup returns CDR1 SGHRS and CDR2 YFSETQ. This CDR3 comprises 13 residues. V was trimmed by 4 bases and J by 4 bases, leaving 11 bases between them. The CDR3 spells CASSHGQTTEAFF. Here the CDR3 DNA reads TGCGCCAGCAGCCATGGACAGACCACTGAAGCTTTCTTT. Full variable domain (rest looked up from reference TRBV5-1 and TRBJ1-1): KAGVTQTPRYLIKTRGQQVTLSCSPISGHRSVSWYQQTPGQGLQFLFEYFSETQRNKGNFPGRFSGRQFSNSRSEMNVSTLELGDSALYLCASSHGQTTEAFFGQGTRLTVV.

With regard to this clone: A much larger clone sits a single nucleotide away, making a read error possible. The sample contains more than one DNA sequence encoding this CDR3. V gene TRBV9 combines with J gene TRBJ2-7; D is undetermined. This CDR3 has 14 amino acids. Germline V gene data show CDR1 as SGDLS and CDR2 as YYNGEE. CDR3 coding DNA: TGTGCTAGCAGCGTAGGTGGTCTTCCCTACGAGCAGTACTTC. This sequence encodes CASSVGGLPYEQYF.

This sequence joins TRBV6-5 and TRBJ2-7; 10 bases align to TRBD2. V shed 7 bases and J 7 bases; nucleotides not matched to a gene: 13. Germline-derived CDR1 and CDR2 are MNHEY and SVGAGI. There are 15 residues in the CDR3. The CDR3 DNA reads as TGTGCCAGCAAAAGGGTGGGGACTAGCGTCTCGGAGCAGTACTTC. Translating gives CASKRVGTSVSEQYF.

The chain uses TRBV19 and TRBJ2-7, with 8 nucleotides matching TRBD2. Germline CDR1 LNHDA, CDR2 SQIVND (reference sequence). V gave up 1 base and J gave up 4 bases; unmatched junction bases: 6. The CDR3 totals 15 residues. CDR3 in amino acids: CASSIVAGTSYEQYF. The DNA for the CDR3 is TGTGCCAGTAGTATAGTAGCGGGAACCTCATACGAGCAGTACTTC. Full variable domain (missing parts from reference TRBV19 and TRBJ2-7): DGGITQSPKYLFRKEGQNVTLSCEQNLNHDAMYWYRQDPGQGLRLIYYSQIVNDFQKGDIAEGYSVSREKKESFPLTVTSAQKNPTAFYLCASSIVAGTSYEQYFGPGTRLTVT.

J is TRBJ1-5 and V is TRBV11-2; 8 bases map to TRBD1. The trim removed 5 bases at V and 4 bases at J, leaving 16 bases unmatched. Germline V gene lookup returns CDR1 SGHAT and CDR2 FQNNGV. This CDR3 region has 18 residues. The chain's CDR3 is CASSAVGLDRVWNQPQHF. The DNA for the CDR3 is TGTGCCAGCAGCGCCGTAGGGCTGGACAGGGTTTGGAATCAGCCCCAGCATTTT.

The rearrangement joins TRBV5-1 to TRBJ2-3; 8 bases match TRBD2. The J segment lost 6 bases and the V segment lost 4 bases, leaving 7 bases of the junction unmatched. This CDR3 is built from 14 residues. Germline V gene data show CDR1 as SGHRS and CDR2 as YFSETQ. As DNA, the CDR3 is TGCGCCAGCAGCCCGGGACTAGTTTCGGATACGCAGTATTTT. Its translation is CASSPGLVSDTQYF.

The chain couples TRBV14 to TRBJ1-4, with D unclear. The ends were cut back, 4 bases at V and 4 bases at J, with 13 bases in the middle. The CDR3 loop spans 15 amino acids. Germline V gives CDR1 SGHDN, CDR2 FVKESK. The CDR3 loop is CASSLGLSGNEKLFF. The CDR3 DNA reads as TGTGCCAGCAGCCTTGGACTGAGCGGTAATGAAAAACTGTTTTTT.

This chain joins TRBV5-1 and TRBJ2-7, with 13 bases matching TRBD2. This CDR3 is 18 amino acids long. From germline, CDR1 is SGHRS and CDR2 YFSETQ. V gave up 5 bases and J gave up 0 bases; unmatched junction bases: 11. The CDR3 loop reads CASSPLAGGPLYSYEQYF. The CDR3 DNA reads as TGCGCCAGCAGTCCACTAGCGGGAGGGCCCCTTTACTCCTACGAGCAGTACTTC.

V usage is TRBV11-2 and J usage is TRBJ2-7, with 11 bases aligning to TRBD2. Germline V gene sequence: CDR1 SGHAT, CDR2 FQNNGV. V lost 3 bases to trimming and J lost 9 bases; unmatched junction nucleotides: 7. The CDR3 covers 14 residues. In DNA form, the CDR3 reads TGTGCCAGCAGCTTGTCACTAGCGGGAGTCGGGCAGTACTTC. Its translation: CASSLSLAGVGQYF.

V usage is TRBV4-2 and J usage is TRBJ2-7, with TRBD1 matching 7 bases. The junction had 10 bases not matched to a gene; V was cut back by 0 bases and J by 5 bases. Germline loops: CDR1 LGHNA, CDR2 YNFKEQ. The CDR3 runs 16 residues. In nucleotides, the CDR3 is TGTGCCAGCAGCCAAGATCTCCGACAGGGTTGGGACGAGCAGTACTTC. This gives the protein CASSQDLRQGWDEQYF.

Concerning this clone itself: A much bigger clone sits one base away, suggesting this may be a read error. This sample also contains other DNA sequences that code for the same CDR3. The chain uses TRBV21-1 and TRBJ1-2; the listed D gene, TRBD1, was not tested against the DNA. TRBV21-1 is a pseudogene locus. CDR3 length equals 15 residues. The CDR3 bases are TGTGCCAGCAGCAAAGACAGGGGGAGGGACTATGGTTACACCTTC. Its translation is CASSKDRGRDYGYTF.

This clone was detected only once. The V and J genes are TRBV15 and TRBJ2-3; 8 nucleotides line up with TRBD2. The CDR3 covers 17 residues. J gave up 9 bases and V 0 bases, and 14 bases lay outside the gene matches. Per germline, CDR1 LNHNV and CDR2 YYDKDF (reference sequence). The CDR3 spells CATSRDKSAGGENTQYF. For the CDR3, the DNA is TGTGCCACCAGCAGAGATAAGTCGGCGGGGGGAGAGAACACGCAGTATTTT.

The chain uses TRBV25-1 and TRBJ2-1, with D possibly called TRBD1 or TRBD2 (5 bases each). Trimming took off 6 bases at V and 10 bases at J, with 13 bases between the two ends. Per the germline V gene, CDR1 is MGHDK and CDR2 is SYGVNS. The CDR3 has 12 residues. The CDR3 spells CASSLWGTEQFF. The CDR3 DNA follows: TGTGCCAGCAGCCTTTGGGGGACGGAGCAGTTCTTC.

The chain couples TRBV10-1 to TRBJ1-5, with D possibly matching TRBD1 (6 bases). The CDR3 sequence is 19 residues long. The V gene's germline CDR1 is WNHNN and CDR2 SYGVQD (reference sequence). Trimming took 2 bases from V and 0 from J, leaving 20 bases between them. The CDR3 DNA sequence: TGCGCCAGCAGTGAGAGGGGGAGGGGGTCGTTGAATAGCAATCAGCCCCAGCATTTT. Protein sequence: CASSERGRGSLNSNQPQHF.

J is TRBJ2-7 and V is TRBV9; either TRBD1 or TRBD2 may supply D (6 bases each). Germline CDR1 SGDLS, CDR2 YYNGEE. V lost 2 bases to trimming and J lost 3 bases, with 18 bases between them. The CDR3 has 16 residues. The CDR3 protein is CASSVLGRDNNYEQYF. CDR3 coding DNA: TGTGCCAGCAGCGTTTTAGGGCGGGACAATAACTACGAGCAGTACTTC.

The sample holds one count of this clone. The chain has TRBV2 and TRBJ2-4; 7 nucleotides line up with TRBD1. The junction had 9 bases not matched to a gene; V was cut back by 4 bases and J by 0 bases. Germline CDR1 SNHLY, CDR2 FYNNEI. The CDR3 consists of 17 residues. DNA of the CDR3: TGTGCCAGCAGTGGAGCCCCGGGACAGACAGCCAAAAACATTCAGTACTTC. Translating gives CASSGAPGQTAKNIQYF.

This rearrangement joins TRBV5-1 to TRBJ1-1; unclear D gene. Trimming removed 0 bases at V and 4 bases at J, with 10 bases between. There are 14 residues in the CDR3. Germline assignment: CDR1 SGHRS and CDR2 YFSETQ. CDR3 sequence (DNA): TGCGCCAGCAGCTTGGTGTTGGGGAGCACTGAAGCTTTCTTT. Its protein is CASSLVLGSTEAFF.

The chain carries TRBV2 and TRBJ1-1; D is uncertain. Looked up from germline, CDR1 is SNHLY and CDR2 is FYNNEI. The CDR3 covers 14 residues. V lost 4 bases and J 3 bases, leaving 12 bases between the germline ends. CDR3 in amino acids: CASSVLGGDTEAFF. CDR3 coding DNA: TGTGCCAGCAGTGTTTTGGGCGGCGACACTGAAGCTTTCTTT.

This chain connects TRBV7-3 to TRBJ2-1; 11 nucleotides agree with TRBD1. V lost 5 bases, J lost 10 bases, and 10 bases stayed unmatched. The CDR3 contains 15 residues. Germline loops: CDR1 SGHTA, CDR2 FQGTGA. This chain's CDR3 is CASSARDRGKEEQFF. CDR3 DNA: TGTGCCAGCAGCGCTCGGGACAGGGGGAAGGAAGAGCAGTTCTTC.

This chain connects TRBV6-5 to TRBJ2-5; 8 bases are a match to TRBD1. The CDR3 is 15 amino acids. Losses at the gene ends were 6 bases for V and 4 bases for J; bases not matched to a gene: 10. Germline CDR1 MNHEY, CDR2 SVGAGI. The CDR3 DNA reads as TGTGCCAGCAGCCCAGGGGGCACCCTCCTAGAGACCCAGTACTTC. This codes for CASSPGGTLLETQYF.

The rearrangement joins TRBV4-2 to TRBJ1-2; possible D gene TRBD1, 6 bases. The CDR3 sequence is 15 residues long. V was clipped by 0 bases and J by 8 bases, with 16 bases between them. Per germline, CDR1 LGHNA and CDR2 YNFKEQ. For the CDR3, the DNA is TGTGCCAGCAGCCAAGATGGGGGCAGGGAGGGCGGCTACACCTTC. Translating it yields CASSQDGGREGGYTF.

The chain employs TRBV6-5 and TRBJ2-7; 8 bases line up with TRBD2. The germline gives CDR1 MNHEY, CDR2 SVGAGI. The V and J ends lost 7 bases and 3 bases, in that order; junction bases with no gene match: 5. The CDR3 has 13 residues. For the CDR3, the DNA is TGTGCCAGCAAGGCGGGAGGTTACTACGAGCAGTACTTC. Translation gives CASKAGGYYEQYF.

The chain is built from TRBV10-3 and TRBJ2-2, with TRBD2 identical over 7 bases. Germline CDR1 ENHRY, CDR2 SYGVKD. J was trimmed by 0 bases and V by 10 bases; bases with no gene match: 8. The CDR3 totals 15 residues. This CDR3 reads CATLGLWPNTGELFF. The CDR3 DNA is TGTGCCACCTTGGGACTATGGCCGAACACCGGGGAGCTGTTTTTT.

The table lists this clone with a count of one. The V and J genes are TRBV7-9 and TRBJ2-3; 7 bases match TRBD1. Per germline, CDR1 SEHNR and CDR2 FQNEAQ (reference sequence). This CDR3 is built from 15 residues. J gave up 5 bases and V 1 base, and 6 bases lay outside the gene matches. CDR3 DNA: TGTGCCAGCAGCTTAGTCGCGACAGGGTTAGATACGCAGTATTTT. It is translated as CASSLVATGLDTQYF.

The genes are TRBV19 and TRBJ1-5; 7 nucleotides agree with TRBD1. The ends lost 10 bases at V and 2 bases at J; junction bases unmatched: 2. There are 12 residues in the CDR3. Germline CDR1 reads LNHDA; CDR2 reads SQIVND (reference sequence). In DNA form, the CDR3 reads TGTGCCACACAGGGGCGCAATCAGCCCCAGCATTTT. Amino acids: CATQGRNQPQHF.

This chain links TRBV5-1 with TRBJ1-5, with 7 bases that match TRBD1. This CDR3 is 14 amino acids long. The J segment lost 4 bases and the V segment lost 4 bases, leaving 5 bases of the junction unmatched. Looked up from germline, CDR1 is SGHRS and CDR2 is YFSETQ. CDR3 sequence reads: CASSMGTENQPQHF. DNA of the CDR3: TGCGCCAGCAGCATGGGGACAGAAAATCAGCCCCAGCATTTT. The variable domain in full, with the rest retrieved from reference TRBV5-1 and TRBJ1-5, is KAGVTQTPRYLIKTRGQQVTLSCSPISGHRSVSWYQQTPGQGLQFLFEYFSETQRNKGNFPGRFSGRQFSNSRSEMNVSTLELGDSALYLCASSMGTENQPQHFGDGTRLSIL.

The V call is TRBV7-9, the J call TRBJ1-2, with D tentatively TRBD1 (5 bases). CDR3 length: 15 residues. Trimming shortened V by 3 bases and J by 4 bases, and 15 bases separated the two germline ends. Per the germline V gene, CDR1 is SEHNR and CDR2 is FQNEAQ (reference sequence). This CDR3 reads CASSFGQGPSYGYTF. The DNA for the CDR3 is TGTGCCAGCAGCTTTGGTCAGGGACCGTCCTATGGCTACACCTTC.